This T cell receptor beta chain was sequenced in a study of blood T cells in healthy people across ages. General study findings and limits: Unknown CMV status may confound age-related changes in expanded clones. Conclusively comparing naive with antigen-experienced cells was impossible with unsorted PBMCs.

Collection of ten milliliters of peripheral blood was performed for each donor. PBMCs numbering at least 6.5 million were isolated per sample. Together with a sample-barcoded 5' primer, a J-beta primer mix was included in a second PCR lasting about 7 to 12 cycles. TCRdb recomputed calls from the 5' RACE reads with MiXCR, one row per CDR3 protein. The sample shows 650,000 to 700,000 distinct CDR3 sequences, 40% to 65% of them seen only once. For this clonotype: The antigen is unknown.

Unmatched junction bases numbered 13, after V lost 5 bases and J lost 13 bases. Germline CDR1 is MNHNY and CDR2 is SVGAGI (reference sequence). This CDR3 region has 14 residues. The receptor was isolated from a woman of 80 years or more in good health. The rearrangement joins TRBV6-6 to TRBJ2-4, with 8 bases lining up with TRBD1. Source material: blood. The CDR3 spells CASSPKKDREQQYF. The DNA of the CDR3 is TGTGCCAGCAGTCCCAAAAAGGACAGGGAGCAGCAGTACTTC.